This entry lists 24 T cell receptor beta chains sequenced from one sample in a study of T cell responses to AZD1222 COVID-19 vaccine. Profiled with immunoSEQ multiplex PCR; TCRdb holds only in-frame clones, not every one. The table shows 150,000 or so clones, with roughly nine tenths occurring only once. Sample: peripheral blood, taken on day 0 of AZD1222 vaccination. All receptors derive from an adult in good health.

This chain connects TRBV19 to TRBJ1-2; 11 bases agree with TRBD1. From germline, CDR1 is LNHDA and CDR2 SQIVND (reference sequence). V shed 6 bases, J shed 2 bases, and the junction held 2 bases outside the gene matches. The CDR3 loop spans 14 amino acids. CDR3 amino acids: CASRRTGGNYGYTF. CDR3 in DNA: TGTGCCAGTAGAAGGACAGGGGGCAACTATGGCTACACCTTC.

The chain recombines TRBV7-9 with TRBJ1-2; 11 nucleotides agree with TRBD1. V lost 4 bases, J lost 5 bases, and 3 bases stayed unmatched. Germline V gene lookup returns CDR1 SEHNR and CDR2 FQNEAQ (reference sequence). CDR3 size: 14 residues. CDR3 DNA sequence: TGTGCCAGCAGCTCGGGACAGGGGGATTATGGCTACACCTTC. Protein: CASSSGQGDYGYTF.

The chain joins TRBV6-5 to TRBJ1-4; possible D gene TRBD1, 6 bases. The CDR3 has 16 amino acids. The V end was cut by 2 bases, the J end by 8 bases, with 18 bases between. Per germline, CDR1 MNHEY and CDR2 SVGAGI. The CDR3, as DNA: TGTGCCAGCAGTTACACCAATTTCGGGACACCAGAAAAACTGTTTTTT. Protein product: CASSYTNFGTPEKLFF.

The V and J genes are TRBV7-2 and TRBJ1-1; D is undetermined. The CDR3 extends over 11 amino acids. Trimming removed 3 bases from V and 1 base from J, with 0 bases in between. Germline-derived CDR1 and CDR2 are SGHTA and FQGNSA. CDR3: CASSLNTEAFF. The CDR3 coding sequence is TGTGCCAGCAGCTTGAACACTGAAGCTTTCTTT.

The chain carries TRBV7-3 and TRBJ2-3, with 8 bases lining up with TRBD1. Germline CDR1 is SGHTA and CDR2 is FQGTGA. There are 16 residues in the CDR3. With 4 bases clipped from V and 1 base from J, the junction kept 7 bases outside the gene matches. The CDR3 DNA sequence: TGTGCCAGCAGCTCGGGACAGGCCCCCGGCACAGATACGCAGTATTTT. As protein: CASSSGQAPGTDTQYF.

CDR3: CASSETRGEQYF. CDR3 nucleotides: TGTGCCAGCAGCGAGACTAGGGGCGAGCAGTACTTC. The chain carries TRBV16 and TRBJ2-7; TRBD2 is a possible D gene (6 bases). Germline V lookup: CDR1 KGHSY, CDR2 FQNENV. V lost 5 bases, J lost 6 bases, and 11 bases lay in between. There are 12 residues in the CDR3.

V and J are TRBV15 and TRBJ2-7; 13 bases fit TRBD2. Germline V gives CDR1 LNHNV, CDR2 YYDKDF (reference sequence). CDR3 length: 15 amino acids. V trimming: 5 bases; J trimming: 2 bases; junction bases outside the gene matches: 3. CDR3 in DNA: TGTGCCACCAGCGAAGGACTAGCGGGAGCCTACGAGCAGTACTTC. As protein: CATSEGLAGAYEQYF.

The chain has TRBV14 and TRBJ2-5, with D uncertain. V dropped 1 base and J dropped 2 bases, with 8 bases sitting between them. The germline CDR1 and CDR2 sequences are SGHDN and FVKESK. CDR3 size: 14 residues. This chain's CDR3 is CASSQVGPQETQYF. As DNA, the CDR3 is TGTGCCAGCAGCCAAGTGGGTCCACAAGAGACCCAGTACTTC.

The V gene is TRBV4-2, the J gene TRBJ2-7; the D call may be TRBD1 or TRBD2 (5 bases each). Germline V gene sequence: CDR1 LGHNA, CDR2 YNFKEQ. The CDR3 is made up of 14 amino acids. V lost 1 base and J 5 bases, leaving 12 bases between the germline ends. CDR3 residues: CASSQGRGADEQYF. DNA of the CDR3: TGTGCCAGCAGCCAAGGGAGAGGGGCAGACGAGCAGTACTTC.

V is TRBV6-1 and J is TRBJ2-1; no clear D. The CDR3 covers 15 residues. V lost 2 bases to trimming and J lost 9 bases, with 17 bases between them. CDR1 MNHNS and CDR2 SASEGT come from the germline V gene. The DNA of the CDR3 is TGTGCCAGCAGTGAACTGGAAGCCGACCCTCGTGAGCAGTTCTTC. Translation: CASSELEADPREQFF.

V usage is TRBV27 and J usage is TRBJ1-1, with D possibly being TRBD1 (5 bases). V was cut by 8 bases and J by 3 bases, with 19 bases left in between. This CDR3 spans 15 amino acids. From germline, CDR1 is MNHEY and CDR2 SMNVEV (reference sequence). In DNA, the CDR3 is TGTGCCAGCCGCAACGCAGGGTCGGGGGACACTGAAGCTTTCTTT. Translated: CASRNAGSGDTEAFF.

The genes are TRBV29-1 and TRBJ2-7; maybe TRBD2 (6 bases). The germline V gene encodes CDR1 SQVTM and CDR2 ANQGSEA. There are 13 residues in the CDR3. V lost 7 bases to trimming and J lost 7 bases, with 20 bases between them. CDR3 protein: CSGGGTSPLEQYF. The CDR3, as DNA: TGCAGCGGCGGTGGGACTTCCCCGCTGGAGCAGTACTTC.

This sequence joins TRBV6-2 or TRBV6-3 and TRBJ1-5; the D is unclear. Trimming pared 3 bases from V and 4 bases from J, leaving 10 bases between. Looked up from germline, CDR1 is MNHEY and CDR2 is SVGEGT. The length of the CDR3 is 14 residues. In nucleotides, the CDR3 is TGTGCCAGCAGTTATAAGAGGGTGAATCAGCCCCAGCATTTT. Amino acid sequence: CASSYKRVNQPQHF.

The chain carries TRBV28 and TRBJ1-3, with D perhaps matching TRBD1 (5 bases). The length of the CDR3 is 16 residues. Trimming stripped 5 bases from V and 0 bases from J, with 14 bases between. The germline V gene has CDR1 MDHEN and CDR2 SYDVKM. The DNA for the CDR3 is TGTGCCAGCAGTCCCCCACAGGTCGTCTCTGGAAACACCATATATTTT. Its translation: CASSPPQVVSGNTIYF. Full variable domain (remainder filled in from reference TRBV28 and TRBJ1-3): DVKVTQSSRYLVKRTGEKVFLECVQDMDHENMFWYRQDPGLGLRLIYFSYDVKMKEKGDIPEGYSVSREKKERFSLILESASTNQTSMYLCASSPPQVVSGNTIYFGEGSWLTVV.

Of note for this clone: This sample includes further DNA sequences coding for the same CDR3. V and J are TRBV6-5 and TRBJ1-3; the D is unclear. CDR3 length: 11 amino acids. The ends were cut back, 3 bases at V and 3 bases at J, with 0 bases in the middle. Per germline, CDR1 MNHEY and CDR2 SVGAGI. CDR3 amino acids: CASSYGNTIYF. DNA of the CDR3: TGTGCCAGCAGTTATGGAAACACCATATATTTT.

V usage is TRBV3-1 (or the pseudogene TRBV3-2) and J usage is TRBJ2-2; D unclear. The CDR3 runs 14 residues. Germline V lookup: CDR1 LGHDT, CDR2 YNNKEL (reference sequence). The ends were cut back, 4 bases at V and 7 bases at J, with 13 bases in the middle. The CDR3, as DNA: TGTGCCAGCAGCCCCCTAGGAGCAGTCGGGGAGCTGTTTTTT. Protein: CASSPLGAVGELFF.

This chain connects TRBV7-2 to TRBJ2-1, with no clear D. CDR1 is SGHTA, CDR2 FQGNSA, per germline. The CDR3 contains 15 residues. Trimming pared 2 bases from V and 5 bases from J, leaving 13 bases between. CDR3 nucleotides: TGTGCCAGCAGCTTATCGATCAACCTTAACAATGAGCAGTTCTTC. Amino acids: CASSLSINLNNEQFF.

The CDR3 here is CASRLSLAGGLETQYF. The CDR3 DNA reads as TGTGCCAGCAGGCTGTCACTAGCGGGGGGGTTGGAGACCCAGTACTTC. The chain joins TRBV2 to TRBJ2-5; 13 bases are shared with TRBD2. J gave up 5 bases and V 6 bases, and 9 bases lay outside the gene matches. Germline V gene lookup returns CDR1 SNHLY and CDR2 FYNNEI. This CDR3 has 16 amino acids.

The V call is TRBV5-4, the J call TRBJ1-1, with no clear D. The germline V gene has CDR1 SGHNT and CDR2 YYREEE (reference sequence). The CDR3 is 16 amino acids. V lost 0 bases and J lost 0, with 12 bases in between. The CDR3 region has the DNA TGTGCCAGCAGCTTGGGGAACAGCTGGATGAACACTGAAGCTTTCTTT. It yields the protein CASSLGNSWMNTEAFF.

This clone was found once. This rearrangement joins TRBV20-1 to TRBJ1-3; the D is unclear. CDR1 is DFQATT, CDR2 SNEGSKA, per germline (reference sequence). The CDR3 contains 11 residues. The CDR3 bases are TGCAGCGTCGGTAGTGGAAACACCATATATTTT. Translating it yields CSVGSGNTIYF.

The J gene is TRBJ1-2, the V gene TRBV7-9; D unresolved. In germline, CDR1 is SEHNR, CDR2 FQNEAQ (reference sequence). CDR3 size: 13 residues. V lost 0 bases and J lost 4, with 6 bases in between. CDR3 bases: TGTGCCAGCAGCTTAGCCCGGGGCTATGGCTACACCTTC. Protein: CASSLARGYGYTF.

This clone appeared a few times. The genes are TRBV28 and TRBJ1-2; D unclear. V shed 5 bases and J shed 4 bases, with 17 bases lying between them. Germline CDR1 reads MDHEN; CDR2 reads SYDVKM. CDR3 size: 15 residues. CDR3 loop: CASSQPARTAYGYTF. As DNA, the CDR3 is TGTGCCAGCAGTCAACCGGCTAGGACGGCCTATGGCTACACCTTC.

The chain combines TRBV7-9 with TRBJ2-1; TRBD2 matches 10 bases. The V gene's germline CDR1 is SEHNR and CDR2 FQNEAQ (reference sequence). The CDR3 covers 17 residues. The J segment lost 6 bases and the V segment lost 6 bases, leaving 14 bases of the junction unmatched. CDR3 coding DNA: TGTGCCAGCAGAACCGGGACTAGCGTCTACGGAGTCAATGAGCAGTTCTTC. The encoded protein is CASRTGTSVYGVNEQFF.

The chain links TRBV14 to TRBJ2-5, with D uncertain. Deletions cut 1 base from V and 0 bases from J, with 6 bases between. CDR1 is SGHDN and CDR2 is FVKESK in the germline V gene. This CDR3 contains 14 residues. The CDR3 spells CASSQVVYQETQYF. The CDR3 DNA reads as TGTGCCAGCAGCCAAGTGGTCTACCAAGAGACCCAGTACTTC. Supplemented by reference TRBV14 and TRBJ2-5, the full variable domain reads EAGVTQFPSHSVIEKGQTVTLRCDPISGHDNLYWYRRVMGKEIKFLLHFVKESKQDESGMPNNRFLAERTGGTYSTLKVQPAELEDSGVYFCASSQVVYQETQYFGPGTRLLVL.